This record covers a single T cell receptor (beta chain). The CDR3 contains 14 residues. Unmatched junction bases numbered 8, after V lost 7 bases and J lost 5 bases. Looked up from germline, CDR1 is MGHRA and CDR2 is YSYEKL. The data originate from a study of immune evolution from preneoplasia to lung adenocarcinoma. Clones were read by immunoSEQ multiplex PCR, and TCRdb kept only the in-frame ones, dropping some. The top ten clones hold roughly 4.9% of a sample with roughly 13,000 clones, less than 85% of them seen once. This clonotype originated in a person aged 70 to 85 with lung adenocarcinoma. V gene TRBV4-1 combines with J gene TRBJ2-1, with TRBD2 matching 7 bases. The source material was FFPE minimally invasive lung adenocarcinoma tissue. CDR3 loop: CASTNLGGDNEQFF. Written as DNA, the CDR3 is TGCGCCAGCACAAATTTGGGGGGGGACAATGAGCAGTTCTTC.